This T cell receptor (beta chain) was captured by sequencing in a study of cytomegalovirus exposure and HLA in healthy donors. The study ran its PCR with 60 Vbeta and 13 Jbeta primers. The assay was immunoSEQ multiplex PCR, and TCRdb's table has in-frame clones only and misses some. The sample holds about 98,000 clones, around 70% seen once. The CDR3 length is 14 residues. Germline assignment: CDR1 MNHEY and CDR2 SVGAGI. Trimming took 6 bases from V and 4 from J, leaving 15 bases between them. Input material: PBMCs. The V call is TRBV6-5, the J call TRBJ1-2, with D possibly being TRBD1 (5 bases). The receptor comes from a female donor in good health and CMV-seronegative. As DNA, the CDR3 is TGTGCCAGCAGCTCCCTGGGCCAGGGCTATGGCTACACCTTC. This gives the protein CASSSLGQGYGYTF.